This T cell receptor beta chain was captured by sequencing in a study of shared clonotypes between healthy human individuals. Deletions cut 3 bases from V and 7 bases from J, with 15 bases between. Looked up from germline, CDR1 is SNHLY and CDR2 is FYNNEI. CDR3 length: 14 amino acids. Sorted subsets were amplified in replicate PCRs using 200 to 250 ng DNA, approximately 30,000 T cell genomes. Here immunoSEQ multiplex PCR was the method, and the copy in TCRdb shows in-frame clones only, minus some. This sample has around 200,000 clones, with roughly 91% found just once. This TCR was sampled from a woman aged 30 to 39 in good health. The specimen sequenced was naive CD4+ T cells sorted from blood. Subset meaning: CD45RA+ positively selected. This chain connects TRBV2 to TRBJ2-5, with D maybe TRBD2 (6 bases). The CDR3 region is CASSEEGYRSTQYF. The CDR3 nucleotides are TGTGCCAGCAGTGAGGAGGGTTACCGATCGACCCAGTACTTC. Full variable domain (outside the CDR3, taken from reference TRBV2 and TRBJ2-5): EPEVTQTPSHQVTQMGQEVILRCVPISNHLYFYWYRQILGQKVEFLVSFYNNEISEKSEIFDDQFSVERPDGSNFTLKIRSTKLEDSAMYFCASSEEGYRSTQYFGPGTRLLVL.